These 31 T cell receptor beta chains were sequenced from one sample in a study of shared clonotypes between healthy human individuals. Data came from immunoSEQ multiplex PCR; TCRdb stores just in-frame clones and leaves some out. The profile shows around 1,100,000 clones, 70% to 85% of them singletons. Sample: memory CD4+ T cells from PBMCs. Subset meaning: CD45RA-negative fraction. Receptors were obtained from a young man in good health. Some clones in this sample may be carry-over from other donors' samples.

Of note for this clone: The germline gene is not matched at one end of the junction; a read error may be the cause. The same CDR3 can be traced to other DNA sequences in this sample. The chain joins TRBV19 to TRBJ2-6, with 8 bases that match TRBD1. Germline V gene sequence: CDR1 LNHDA, CDR2 SQIVND (reference sequence). The CDR3 contains 16 residues. In DNA form, the CDR3 reads TGTGCCAGTAGTACAGGGGGCCTAGCTGGGGCCAACGTCCTGACCTTC. It specifies CASSTGGLAGANVLTF.

The chain employs TRBV5-1 and TRBJ2-1; no reliable D call. The V gene's germline CDR1 is SGHRS and CDR2 YFSETQ. V lost 4 bases, J lost 0 bases, and 11 bases lay in between. This CDR3 comprises 15 residues. The CDR3 DNA reads TGCGCCAGCAGCCAGACGGCAAGCTCCTACAATGAGCAGTTCTTC. Translation: CASSQTASSYNEQFF.

The chain links TRBV4-1 to TRBJ2-2; a possible D gene is TRBD1 (6 bases). The germline V gene has CDR1 MGHRA and CDR2 YSYEKL. The CDR3 length is 15 residues. Trimming cost V 1 base and J 5 bases, with 11 bases left between them. CDR3 sequence: CASSQGGLGTGELFF. The CDR3 DNA sequence: TGCGCCAGCAGCCAAGGGGGGCTCGGGACCGGGGAGCTGTTTTTT.

This chain connects TRBV27 to TRBJ2-7; 8 bases map to TRBD1. The CDR3 loop spans 12 amino acids. Unmatched junction bases numbered 1, after V lost 3 bases and J lost 6 bases. CDR1 and CDR2 (germline): MNHEY, SMNVEV (reference sequence). The CDR3 coding sequence is TGTGCCAGCAGTTTGACAGGGGTCGAGCAGTACTTC. It translates to CASSLTGVEQYF.

This clone appeared once. The V call is TRBV7-7, the J call TRBJ2-5; D unresolved. The germline V and J ends were trimmed by 5 bases and 1 base, with 8 bases remaining between them. The CDR3 contains 13 residues. The V gene's germline CDR1 is SSHAT and CDR2 FNYEAQ (reference sequence). CDR3 coding DNA: TGTGCCAGCAGCAGCATCAGCCAAGAGACCCAGTACTTC. This sequence encodes CASSSISQETQYF.

This sequence joins TRBV27 and TRBJ2-2; no reliable D call. The V and J ends lost 5 bases and 3 bases respectively, with 4 bases between them. The CDR3 consists of 12 residues. Germline CDR1 and CDR2: MNHEY and SMNVEV (reference sequence). CDR3 region: CASSRYTGELFF. The CDR3, as DNA: TGTGCCAGCAGTCGGTACACCGGGGAGCTGTTTTTT.

The rearrangement links TRBV27 to TRBJ1-3; 8 positions match TRBD1. The germline gives CDR1 MNHEY, CDR2 SMNVEV (reference sequence). Germline trimming cut 6 bases from V and 4 bases from J; bases unmatched to any gene: 11. This CDR3 comprises 16 residues. The CDR3 sequence: CASSPLRAGGGNTIYF. The CDR3 DNA reads TGTGCCAGCAGCCCTCTCCGGGCAGGGGGCGGAAACACCATATATTTT.

The CDR3 DNA is TGTGCCAGCAGCGACCGTGGGACAGGGGGAGATACGCAGTATTTT. Its translation is CASSDRGTGGDTQYF. The rearrangement joins TRBV9 to TRBJ2-3, with 11 nucleotides matching TRBD1. J gave up 5 bases and V 3 bases, and 5 bases lay outside the gene matches. Germline V gene data show CDR1 as SGDLS and CDR2 as YYNGEE. There are 15 residues in the CDR3.

The chain carries TRBV9 and TRBJ2-1, with 11 bases identical to TRBD2. V shed 0 bases, J shed 5 bases, and the junction held 1 base outside the gene matches. The CDR3 has 15 amino acids. Germline V gene data show CDR1 as SGDLS and CDR2 as YYNGEE. This CDR3 reads CASSVASGRHNEQFF. Here the CDR3 DNA reads TGTGCCAGCAGCGTAGCTAGCGGGAGGCACAATGAGCAGTTCTTC. The full variable domain, rest sourced from reference TRBV9 and TRBJ2-1, is DSGVTQTPKHLITATGQRVTLRCSPRSGDLSVYWYQQSLDQGLQFLIQYYNGEERAKGNILERFSAQQFPDLHSELNLSSLELGDSALYFCASSVASGRHNEQFFGPGTRLTVL.

The CDR3 DNA reads TGTGCCATCAGTGGGCAGCTCCCCCCCTACAATGAGCAGTTCTTC. Protein: CAISGQLPPYNEQFF. The chain uses TRBV10-3 and TRBJ2-1, with D uncertain. This CDR3 is 15 amino acids long. Trimming took 4 bases from V and 2 from J, leaving 12 bases between them. Germline V CDR1 and CDR2: ENHRY, SYGVKD.

This chain connects TRBV28 to TRBJ1-1; a weak D match, TRBD1 (6 bases). Germline V gives CDR1 MDHEN, CDR2 SYDVKM. V was pared by 6 bases and J by 8 bases, with 19 bases between. The CDR3 length is 14 residues. CDR3 loop: CASSPGGAVREAFF. The CDR3 region has the DNA TGTGCCAGCAGCCCCGGGGGGGCCGTTAGAGAAGCTTTCTTT.

The chain recombines TRBV5-6 with TRBJ1-1, with D perhaps matching TRBD1 (5 bases). CDR1 SGHDT and CDR2 YYEEEE come from the germline V gene. The V end lost 0 bases, the J end lost 6 bases, and 18 bases lay between the germline ends. The CDR3 contains 16 residues. CDR3 nucleotides: TGTGCCAGCAGCTTGGCAGGACAATCAAGTGTTGCTGAAGCTTTCTTT. Amino acids: CASSLAGQSSVAEAFF.

This chain's CDR3 is CASQRRNISPQHF. CDR3 nucleotide sequence: TGTGCCAGCCAGCGCCGTAATATTTCGCCCCAGCATTTT. The V and J genes are TRBV28 and TRBJ1-5; D not certain. Trimming removed 8 bases from V and 9 bases from J, with 17 bases in between. From germline, CDR1 is MDHEN and CDR2 SYDVKM. The CDR3 has 13 residues.

With regard to this clone: The sample holds other DNA sequences that translate to the same CDR3. This sequence joins TRBV7-9 and TRBJ2-1, with D uncertain. The V gene lost 2 bases and the J gene lost 6 bases, with 2 bases spanning the gap. Germline CDR1 reads SEHNR; CDR2 reads FQNEAQ (reference sequence). This CDR3 is built from 11 residues. The CDR3 region is CASSLSNEQFF. CDR3 nucleotide sequence: TGTGCCAGCAGCTTAAGCAATGAGCAGTTCTTC.

The chain recombines TRBV27 with TRBJ1-1; possibly TRBD1 for D (5 bases). Trimming cost V 8 bases and J 4 bases, with 14 bases left between them. CDR3 length: 13 residues. In germline, CDR1 is MNHEY, CDR2 SMNVEV (reference sequence). CDR3 coding DNA: TGTGCCAGCGGGCCTGGGAGGGGCACTGAAGCTTTCTTT. Protein sequence: CASGPGRGTEAFF.

This sequence joins TRBV14 and TRBJ2-5, with TRBD2 as a possible D gene (5 bases). The CDR3 contains 15 residues. V gave up 4 bases and J gave up 3 bases, with 15 bases separating them. Germline assignment: CDR1 SGHDN and CDR2 FVKESK. The CDR3 nucleotides are TGTGCCAGCAGCCGCCGGGCGCGGGTCGAAGAGACCCAGTACTTC. This encodes CASSRRARVEETQYF.

This clone has just a few counts. Other DNA sequences in the sample encode the same CDR3. This sequence joins TRBV6-1 and TRBJ2-2; D call uncertain. Trimming took off 6 bases at V and 0 bases at J, with 5 bases between the two ends. The CDR3 spans 13 residues. The germline V gene has CDR1 MNHNS and CDR2 SASEGT. The CDR3, as DNA: TGTGCCAGCAGCGTAACGAACACCGGGGAGCTGTTTTTT. Amino acid sequence: CASSVTNTGELFF.

With regard to this clone: The junction and the germline gene differ at one end; a read error may be behind it. The gene calls are TRBV10-2 and TRBJ2-5, with no clear D. The J call is uncertain, as TRBJ2-7 better fits the DNA end. This CDR3 comprises 13 residues. Germline V gene lookup returns CDR1 WSHSY and CDR2 SAAADI. The CDR3 nucleotides read TGCGCCAGCGGTGAATGGCACTACTACGAGCAGTACTTC. It encodes CASGEWHYYEQYF.

This clone occurred a few times. The V gene is TRBV6-4, the J gene TRBJ2-3; possibly TRBD1 for D (5 bases). This CDR3 has 16 amino acids. Trimming removed 2 bases from V and 0 bases from J, with 12 bases in between. CDR1 and CDR2 (germline): MRHNA, SNTAGT. The CDR3 sequence is CASSDLVTGSTDTQYF. DNA of the CDR3: TGTGCCAGCAGTGACCTGGTAACAGGTAGCACAGATACGCAGTATTTT.

There are many counts of this clone. The V gene is TRBV19, the J gene TRBJ2-7, with 9 positions matching TRBD1. Germline trimming cut 6 bases from V and 1 base from J; bases unmatched to any gene: 4. The CDR3 spans 14 residues. Per the germline V gene, CDR1 is LNHDA and CDR2 is SQIVND (reference sequence). The CDR3, as DNA: TGTGCCAGTAGCACCGGGACAGGGTCCTACGAGCAGTACTTC. Protein product: CASSTGTGSYEQYF.

The gene calls are TRBV28 and TRBJ2-6; D is perhaps TRBD1 (7 bases). CDR3 length equals 16 residues. Germline V gene sequence: CDR1 MDHEN, CDR2 SYDVKM. With 6 bases removed from V and 2 bases from J, the gap between germline ends came to 14 bases. The CDR3 here is CASRQGGNTGANVLTF. CDR3 nucleotide sequence: TGTGCCAGCAGGCAGGGGGGAAATACTGGGGCCAACGTCCTGACTTTC.

This rearrangement joins TRBV6-1 to TRBJ1-2, with D unresolved. This CDR3 spans 11 amino acids. CDR1 is MNHNS, CDR2 SASEGT, per germline. V was pared by 7 bases and J by 3 bases, with 6 bases between. CDR3 protein: CASKEYYGYTF. The CDR3, as DNA: TGTGCCAGCAAAGAGTACTATGGCTACACCTTC.

The gene calls are TRBV7-9 and TRBJ2-3; a possible D gene is TRBD2 (6 bases). The V gene's germline CDR1 is SEHNR and CDR2 FQNEAQ (reference sequence). V was cut by 4 bases and J by 6 bases, with 14 bases left in between. This CDR3 comprises 14 residues. The CDR3 is CASSSRTGGDTQYF. The CDR3 DNA reads as TGTGCCAGCAGCTCTAGGACTGGGGGGGATACGCAGTATTTT.

The chain carries TRBV27 and TRBJ1-2, with D maybe TRBD1 (6 bases). V was cut by 1 base and J by 1 base, with 10 bases left in between. The germline V gene encodes CDR1 MNHEY and CDR2 SMNVEV (reference sequence). The CDR3 runs 15 residues. CDR3 nucleotides: TGTGCCAGCAGTTTATTGGGGGGCCTTAACTATGGCTACACCTTC. It is translated as CASSLLGGLNYGYTF.

Concerning this clone: The junction does not match germline at one end; this may be a read error. The CDR3 sequence: CASSSYSGGLAF. The CDR3 coding sequence is TGTGCCAGCAGTTCCTATTCAGGGGGTCTGGCTTTC. This sequence joins TRBV27 and TRBJ2-7, with 7 bases matching TRBD1. This CDR3 is 12 amino acids long. Germline V CDR1 and CDR2: MNHEY, SMNVEV (reference sequence).

The V and J genes are TRBV30 and TRBJ2-5, with D perhaps given as TRBD1 or TRBD2 (5 bases each). The germline V and J ends were trimmed by 0 bases and 5 bases, with 10 bases remaining between them. CDR1 and CDR2 (germline): GTSNPN, SVGIG (reference sequence). The CDR3 spans 13 residues. CDR3 DNA: TGTGCCTGGAGTGTGAGGGGAAAGGAGACCCAGTACTTC. Translating it yields CAWSVRGKETQYF.

V is TRBV5-1 and J is TRBJ2-3; D gene uncertain. The CDR3 totals 11 residues. The germline V and J ends were trimmed by 5 bases and 5 bases, with 6 bases remaining between them. Germline V lookup: CDR1 SGHRS, CDR2 YFSETQ. CDR3 sequence: CASRVGDTQYF. The CDR3 nucleotides read TGCGCCAGCAGGGTTGGAGATACGCAGTATTTT.

The chain combines TRBV7-9 with TRBJ1-5; D is uncertain. Germline CDR1 is SEHNR and CDR2 is FQNEAQ (reference sequence). The CDR3 sequence is 15 residues long. V shed 4 bases and J shed 3 bases, with 13 bases lying between them. This CDR3 is CASSSGANHNQPQHF. The CDR3 bases are TGTGCCAGCAGCTCGGGTGCCAACCACAATCAGCCCCAGCATTTT.

There are many counts of this clone. The rearrangement links TRBV12-2 to TRBJ1-3; the table's D call, TRBD1, has no DNA check behind it. TRBV12-2 is a recognized pseudogene. This CDR3 has 19 residues. The CDR3 DNA follows: TGTGCAAGTCGCTTAGGGACGATGCCAGGGGGCTACTCTGGAAACACCATATATTTT. It yields the protein CASRLGTMPGGYSGNTIYF.

The chain is built from TRBV2 and TRBJ2-7; D perhaps matches TRBD1 (5 bases). The CDR3 has 16 amino acids. Germline CDR1 SNHLY, CDR2 FYNNEI. V lost 1 base, J lost 1 base, and 14 bases lay in between. The CDR3 reads CASSEGGWAPSYEQYF. Here the CDR3 DNA reads TGTGCCAGCAGTGAAGGGGGCTGGGCCCCGTCCTACGAGCAGTACTTC.

The gene calls are TRBV5-4 and TRBJ2-1; TRBD1 matches at 7 bases. Germline values: CDR1 SGHNT, CDR2 YYREEE (reference sequence). The CDR3 spans 16 residues. With 0 bases clipped from V and 5 bases from J, the junction kept 8 bases outside the gene matches. CDR3 nucleotides: TGTGCCAGCAGCTTGGCCCGGCAGGGGGTCAACAATGAGCAGTTCTTC. Translating gives CASSLARQGVNNEQFF.